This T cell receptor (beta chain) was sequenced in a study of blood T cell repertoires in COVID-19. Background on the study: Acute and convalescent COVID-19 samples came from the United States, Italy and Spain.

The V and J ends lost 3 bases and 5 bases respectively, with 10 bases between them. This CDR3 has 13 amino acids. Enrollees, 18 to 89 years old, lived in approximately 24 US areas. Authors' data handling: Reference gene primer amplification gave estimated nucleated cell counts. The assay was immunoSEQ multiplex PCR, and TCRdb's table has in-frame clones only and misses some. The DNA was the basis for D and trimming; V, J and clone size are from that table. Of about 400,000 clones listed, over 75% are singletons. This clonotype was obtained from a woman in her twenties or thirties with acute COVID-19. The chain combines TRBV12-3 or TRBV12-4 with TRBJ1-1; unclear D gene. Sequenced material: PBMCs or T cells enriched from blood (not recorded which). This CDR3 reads CASSLWGGTEAFF. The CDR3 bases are TGTGCCAGCAGTTTGTGGGGAGGAACTGAAGCTTTCTTT.